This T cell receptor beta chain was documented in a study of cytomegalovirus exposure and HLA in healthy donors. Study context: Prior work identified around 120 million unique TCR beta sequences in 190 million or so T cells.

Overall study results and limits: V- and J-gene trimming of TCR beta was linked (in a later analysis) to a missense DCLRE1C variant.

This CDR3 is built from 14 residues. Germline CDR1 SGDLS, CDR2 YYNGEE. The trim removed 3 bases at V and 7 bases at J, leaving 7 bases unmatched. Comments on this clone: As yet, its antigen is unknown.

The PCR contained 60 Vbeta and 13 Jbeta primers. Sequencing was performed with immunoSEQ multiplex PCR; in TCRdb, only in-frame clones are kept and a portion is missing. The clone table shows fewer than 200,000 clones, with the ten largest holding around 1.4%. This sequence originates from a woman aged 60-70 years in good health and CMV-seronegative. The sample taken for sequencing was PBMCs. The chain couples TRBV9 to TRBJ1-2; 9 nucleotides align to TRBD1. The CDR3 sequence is CASSEGQGVGGYTF. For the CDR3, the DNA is TGTGCCAGCAGCGAGGGACAGGGAGTTGGTGGCTACACCTTC.